These 27 T cell receptor beta chains share one sample of origin, sequenced in a study of metastatic and nonmetastatic thyroid tumors. Using MiXCR, TCRdb reanalyzed the PCR reads. The profile covers over 7,000 clones, with roughly 15% appearing a single time and 4.5% to 6% taken by the ten largest. No patient had received any treatment before thyroid surgery. Sequenced sample: blood. All receptors come from a female donor with papillary thyroid cancer or a benign thyroid nodule (not recorded which). Some clones in this sample may be carry-over from other donors' samples.

This clone was picked up one time. The V gene is TRBV5-1, the J gene TRBJ2-2, with 14 bases lining up with TRBD2. V dropped 2 bases and J dropped 2; count of bases not matched to a gene: 11. CDR3 length equals 20 residues. Germline V gene sequence: CDR1 SGHRS, CDR2 YFSETQ. The CDR3 DNA is TGCGCCAGCAGCTTCGACCCGGAGACTAGCGGGAGGGCCAACACCGGGGAGCTGTTTTTT. Translated, it gives CASSFDPETSGRANTGELFF.

This clone is classed as medium-sized (0.01 to 0.1%). The chain combines TRBV12-3 or TRBV12-4 with TRBJ2-7; a weak D match, TRBD1 (6 bases). V was pared by 5 bases and J by 6 bases, with 14 bases between. There are 13 residues in the CDR3. CDR3 protein: CASSNRVFGEQYF. The CDR3 DNA is TGTGCCAGCAGTAACAGGGTATTCGGCGAGCAGTACTTC.

There are many counts of this clone. J is TRBJ1-2 and V is TRBV11-1; D gene ambiguous. V was shortened by 5 bases and J by 8 bases, with 24 bases between the two germline ends. There are 16 residues in the CDR3. Germline values: CDR1 SGHAT, CDR2 FQDESV (reference sequence). CDR3 sequence: CASSPLSGSGLGGYTF. In DNA form, the CDR3 reads TGTGCCAGCAGCCCCTTGAGTGGCTCGGGGTTAGGCGGCTACACCTTC.

This clone was seen a handful of times. The chain links TRBV6-1 to TRBJ2-2; no reliable D call. The CDR3 extends over 14 amino acids. V was clipped by 6 bases and J by 2 bases, with 10 bases between them. Germline-derived CDR1 and CDR2 are MNHNS and SASEGT. CDR3 amino acids: CASSSGVNTGELFF. CDR3 nucleotides: TGTGCCAGCAGCTCCGGTGTAAACACCGGGGAGCTGTTTTTT.

This clone has ten or more counts. The chain is built from TRBV3-1 and TRBJ1-1; D not certain. With 0 bases removed from V and 4 bases from J, the gap between germline ends came to 0 bases. The CDR3 loop spans 11 amino acids. Looked up from germline, CDR1 is LGHDT and CDR2 is YNNKEL (reference sequence). The CDR3 spells CASSQDTEAFF. The CDR3 nucleotides read TGTGCCAGCAGCCAAGACACTGAAGCTTTCTTT.

By sample fraction, this clone is medium-sized (0.01 to 0.1%). The rearrangement uses TRBV6-2 or TRBV6-3 and TRBJ2-5; weak D call: TRBD1 (6 bases). Germline V CDR1 and CDR2: MNHEY, SVGEGT. V lost 8 bases and J lost 1, with 11 bases in between. The CDR3 is 13 amino acids. The DNA for the CDR3 is TGTGCCAGCCAAGGACAGTTCCAAGAGACCCAGTACTTC. Protein: CASQGQFQETQYF.

The chain's CDR3 is CASSLDPDTYNEQFF. The CDR3 nucleotides read TGTGCCAGCAGCTTGGACCCGGACACGTACAATGAGCAGTTCTTC. The V gene is TRBV11-1, the J gene TRBJ2-1; a weak D match, TRBD1 (5 bases). In germline, CDR1 is SGHAT, CDR2 FQDESV (reference sequence). Trimming took 3 bases from V and 4 from J, leaving 13 bases between them. This CDR3 region has 15 residues.

This clone was seen many times. The junction and the germline gene differ at one end; a read error may be behind it. The CDR3 DNA is TGTGCCAGCTGGGGACTGTACTCTGGGGCCAACGTCCCGACTTTC. Protein: CASWGLYSGANVPTF. This chain uses TRBV6-2 or TRBV6-3 with TRBJ2-6, with D maybe TRBD2 (6 bases). The CDR3 totals 15 residues. Germline-derived CDR1 and CDR2 are MNHEY and SVGEGT.

This chain joins TRBV11-2 and TRBJ2-2; 9 nucleotides line up with TRBD1. This CDR3 contains 15 residues. Per the germline V gene, CDR1 is SGHAT and CDR2 is FQNNGV. Germline trimming cut 6 bases from V and 4 bases from J; bases unmatched to any gene: 6. The CDR3 coding sequence is TGTGCCAGCAGTCAGGGACAGGGAGGCACCGGGGAGCTGTTTTTT. Encoded protein: CASSQGQGGTGELFF.

This clone was observed at least ten times. The genes are TRBV3-1 and TRBJ2-1; D is unresolved. The germline CDR1 and CDR2 sequences are LGHDT and YNNKEL (reference sequence). CDR3 length equals 12 residues. V dropped 10 bases and J dropped 0 bases, with 7 bases sitting between them. For the CDR3, the DNA is TGTGCCAATAGGAGCTCCTACAATGAGCAGTTCTTC. It is translated as CANRSSYNEQFF.

This clone showed up many times. V usage is TRBV5-4 and J usage is TRBJ2-6; TRBD1 matches at 9 bases. The CDR3 is 17 amino acids. The germline V gene has CDR1 SGHNT and CDR2 YYREEE (reference sequence). Trimming at V came to 2 bases and at J to 2 bases, leaving 5 bases not matched to a gene. The CDR3 sequence: CASSFTGGNAGANVLTF. In nucleotides, the CDR3 is TGTGCCAGCAGCTTCACAGGGGGCAACGCTGGGGCCAACGTCCTGACTTTC. The full variable domain, its missing parts supplied by reference TRBV5-4 and TRBJ2-6, is ETGVTQSPTHLIKTRGQQVTLRCSSQSGHNTVSWYQQALGQGPQFIFQYYREEENGRGNFPPRFSGLQFPNYSSELNVNALELDDSALYLCASSFTGGNAGANVLTFGAGSRLTVL.

Regarding this clone: No conserved phenylalanine or tryptophan ends this CDR3, so it is likely a read error. This chain uses TRBV2 with TRBJ2-2; no clear D gene. The CDR3 spans 13 residues. Germline CDR1 and CDR2: SNHLY and FYNNEI. V lost 5 bases, J lost 4 bases, and 8 bases lay in between. The CDR3 DNA follows: TGTGCCAGCAGTTGCCTGAGCACCGGGGAGCTGTTTATT. Its translation: CASSCLSTGELFI.

This clone was seen a single time. This may stem from a read error, because a much larger clone lies one nucleotide away. The rearrangement joins TRBV18 to TRBJ1-1, with D possibly matching TRBD1 (6 bases). Germline V CDR1 and CDR2: KGHSH, LQKENI. V lost 6 bases and J 12 bases, leaving 23 bases between the germline ends. This CDR3 contains 14 residues. The CDR3 sequence is CASSPQEGTGGTFF. The CDR3 DNA reads as TGTGCCAGCTCGCCGCAAGAGGGTACGGGGGGCACTTTCTTT.

This clone is judged medium-sized. V is TRBV11-2 and J is TRBJ1-1; no clear D. Per the germline V gene, CDR1 is SGHAT and CDR2 is FQNNGV. V lost 2 bases to trimming and J lost 2 bases, with 9 bases between them. The CDR3 sequence is 14 residues long. The DNA for the CDR3 is TGTGCCAGCAGCTTACGGCCGGGAAACACTGAAGCTTTCTTT. Translated: CASSLRPGNTEAFF.

The chain joins TRBV6-2 or TRBV6-3 to TRBJ1-5; D is perhaps TRBD1 (6 bases). The CDR3 is 13 residues long. Trimming cost V 9 bases and J 2 bases, with 11 bases left between them. Germline CDR1 reads MNHEY; CDR2 reads SVGEGT. The chain's CDR3 is CASTDRRNQPQHF. CDR3 bases: TGTGCCAGTACGGACAGACGCAATCAGCCCCAGCATTTT.

By sample share, this clone is medium-sized (0.01 to 0.1%). Other nucleotide sequences in the sample specify the same CDR3. The chain carries TRBV12-3 or TRBV12-4 and TRBJ2-1; no clear D. The CDR3 has 11 amino acids. V was trimmed by 8 bases and J by 7 bases, leaving 9 bases between them. CDR3 protein: CASAGVNEQFF. The CDR3 DNA reads TGTGCCAGCGCCGGAGTAAATGAGCAGTTCTTC.

The chain couples TRBV5-1 to TRBJ2-3, with 14 bases that match TRBD2. CDR1 is SGHRS and CDR2 is YFSETQ in the germline V gene. The CDR3 has 17 amino acids. V lost 4 bases and J lost 3; bases outside the gene matches: 7. In DNA, the CDR3 is TGCGCCAGCAGCCGAGGACTAGCGGGAGGATCAACAGATACGCAGTATTTT. Translated: CASSRGLAGGSTDTQYF.

This clone was detected ten times or more. V is TRBV6-1 and J is TRBJ1-1; the D gene is possibly TRBD1 (5 bases). Trimming removed 1 base from V and 6 bases from J, with 15 bases in between. The CDR3 spans 15 residues. Germline CDR1 reads MNHNS; CDR2 reads SASEGT. CDR3 nucleotides: TGTGCCAGCAGTGAAGACCCAGGGACCCTTCCTGAAGCTTTCTTT. Residues: CASSEDPGTLPEAFF.

This clone came up a few times. Here the CDR3 reads CASSLSSGQPQHF. The CDR3, as DNA: TGTGCCAGCAGTCTCTCATCTGGTCAGCCCCAGCATTTT. This rearrangement joins TRBV12-3 or TRBV12-4 to TRBJ1-5; no clear D gene. The CDR3 spans 13 residues. V gave up 5 bases and J gave up 6 bases, with 11 bases separating them.

This clone qualifies as medium-sized. The CDR3 DNA reads as TGTGCCAGCAGTTTGGTCTCGAGCACAGATACGCAGTATTTT. This sequence encodes CASSLVSSTDTQYF. V and J are TRBV12-3 or TRBV12-4 and TRBJ2-3, with D unclear. V gave up 3 bases and J gave up 0 bases, with 7 bases separating them. This CDR3 is built from 14 residues.

The table lists this clone with many counts. V is TRBV15 and J is TRBJ2-1, with 8 bases matching TRBD2. Germline assignment: CDR1 LNHNV and CDR2 YYDKDF (reference sequence). This CDR3 has 16 residues. The trim removed 5 bases at V and 0 bases at J, leaving 6 bases unmatched. Here the CDR3 reads CATSFPGLVSYNEQFF. The CDR3, as DNA: TGTGCCACCAGCTTTCCGGGACTAGTCTCCTACAATGAGCAGTTCTTC.

The chain employs TRBV6-5 and TRBJ1-2, with D possibly matching TRBD1 (6 bases). The germline gives CDR1 MNHEY, CDR2 SVGAGI. The V end was cut by 2 bases, the J end by 5 bases, with 9 bases between. CDR3 length: 13 residues. This CDR3 reads CASSYGDIYGYTF. CDR3 sequence (DNA): TGTGCCAGCAGTTACGGGGACATTTATGGCTACACCTTC.

This clone was seen repeatedly, ten times or more. V and J are TRBV30 and TRBJ1-3; TRBD1 is a possible D gene (5 bases). Germline V gene sequence: CDR1 GTSNPN, CDR2 SVGIG (reference sequence). The CDR3 spans 14 residues. The V end lost 3 bases, the J end lost 0 bases, and 9 bases lay between the germline ends. In DNA form, the CDR3 reads TGTGCCTGGAGGGGGCTTTCCTCTGGAAACACCATATATTTT. Its protein product is CAWRGLSSGNTIYF.

This clone is labeled as medium-sized. The rearrangement uses TRBV12-3 or TRBV12-4 and TRBJ1-4; D uncertain. The CDR3 extends over 13 amino acids. Trimming pared 2 bases from V and 11 bases from J, leaving 12 bases between. CDR3 in DNA: TGTGCCAGCAGTTTAAAGCAGCTGGGGAAACTGTTTTTT. Its protein is CASSLKQLGKLFF.

Within the sample, this clone is medium-sized. The rearrangement links TRBV28 to TRBJ2-1; 12 bases are a match to TRBD1. Germline CDR1 is MDHEN and CDR2 is SYDVKM. The V gene end was trimmed by 6 bases and the J gene end by 10 bases; junction bases not matched to a gene: 10. This CDR3 has 15 amino acids. For the CDR3, the DNA is TGTGCCAGCAGCGCCGGGACAGGGGGCTCGGAGGAGCAGTTCTTC. Amino acids: CASSAGTGGSEEQFF.

This clone was observed many times. The chain uses TRBV9 and TRBJ2-5; 10 bases align to TRBD2. The CDR3 is 16 residues long. V shed 0 bases and J 5 bases; nucleotides not matched to a gene: 7. Per germline, CDR1 SGDLS and CDR2 YYNGEE. CDR3 region: CASSVGSSGGGETQYF. The DNA for the CDR3 is TGTGCCAGCAGCGTAGGGTCTAGCGGGGGTGGGGAGACCCAGTACTTC.

This clone is termed medium-sized (0.01 to 0.1%). The genes are TRBV19 and TRBJ1-5, with D unresolved. The CDR3 spans 13 residues. The germline CDR1 and CDR2 sequences are LNHDA and SQIVND (reference sequence). Trimming took 7 bases from V and 4 from J, leaving 11 bases between them. CDR3 protein: CASIKAPNQPQHF. For the CDR3, the DNA is TGTGCCAGTATTAAGGCGCCAAATCAGCCCCAGCATTTT.